A single sample gave rise to the 32 T cell receptor beta chains below, sequenced in a study of blood T cell repertoires in COVID-19. Data came from immunoSEQ multiplex PCR; TCRdb stores just in-frame clones and leaves some out. The sample has about 83,000 clones; 86% are singletons. The source material was peripheral blood. The receptors here all came from a woman at least 80 years old in a cohort sampled during active or convalescent COVID-19.

This clone was seen a handful of times. The chain couples TRBV7-9 to TRBJ2-7, with 8 bases fitting TRBD2. The V gene's germline CDR1 is SEHNR and CDR2 FQNEAQ (reference sequence). V trimming: 4 bases; J trimming: 0 bases; junction bases outside the gene matches: 2. The CDR3 sequence is 14 residues long. The CDR3 protein is CASSSRGASYEQYF. The CDR3 DNA reads as TGTGCCAGCAGCTCGCGGGGGGCCTCCTACGAGCAGTACTTC. The whole variable domain, filled in from reference TRBV7-9 and TRBJ2-7, reads DTGVSQNPRHKITKRGQNVTFRCDPISEHNRLYWYRQTLGQGPEFLTYFQNEAQLEKSRLLSDRFSAERPKGSFSTLEIQRTEQGDSAMYLCASSSRGASYEQYFGPGTRLTVT.

The chain couples TRBV7-2 to TRBJ1-4, with 9 bases that match TRBD1. The CDR3 spans 14 residues. Germline CDR1 and CDR2: SGHTA and FQGNSA. The V and J ends lost 4 bases and 5 bases, in that order; junction bases with no gene match: 2. As DNA, the CDR3 is TGTGCCAGCAGCTCCGGGACAGGGAATGAAAAACTGTTTTTT. Its translation is CASSSGTGNEKLFF.

The chain is built from TRBV6-2 or TRBV6-3 and TRBJ1-1; tentative D call: TRBD1 (5 bases). V was clipped by 6 bases and J by 2 bases, with 22 bases between them. The germline gives CDR1 MNHEY, CDR2 SVGEGT. The CDR3 runs to 17 residues. DNA for the CDR3: TGTGCCAGCAGCCTAAGACAGTTCGGTACTCAAAACACTGAAGCTTTCTTT. It encodes CASSLRQFGTQNTEAFF.

The chain carries TRBV7-6 and TRBJ1-4; TRBD1 matches at 9 bases. The germline V gene encodes CDR1 SGHVS and CDR2 FNYEAQ. V was pared by 5 bases and J by 8 bases, with 9 bases of the junction left unmatched. The CDR3 loop spans 15 amino acids. The CDR3 sequence is CASSHRTGDWEKLFF. The DNA of the CDR3 is TGTGCCAGCAGCCATCGGACAGGGGACTGGGAAAAACTGTTTTTT.

The V gene is TRBV10-3, the J gene TRBJ2-5; 8 bases fit TRBD2. V was clipped by 10 bases and J by 5 bases; unmatched bases: 15. The V gene's germline CDR1 is ENHRY and CDR2 SYGVKD. The CDR3 sequence is 15 residues long. The CDR3: CASGPQAGVGETQYF. CDR3 nucleotides: TGTGCCAGCGGGCCCCAAGCGGGAGTAGGGGAGACCCAGTACTTC.

This clone came up once. The J gene is TRBJ2-7, the V gene TRBV30; 10 bases fit TRBD2. CDR3 length equals 13 residues. Germline-derived CDR1 and CDR2 are GTSNPN and SVGIG (reference sequence). Trimming took 8 bases from V and 2 from J; bases not matched to a gene: 6. The CDR3 reads CAGGLAVTYEQYF. The CDR3 DNA follows: TGTGCCGGAGGACTAGCGGTTACCTACGAGCAGTACTTC.

The chain recombines TRBV6-5 with TRBJ1-2; no firm D call. The CDR3 contains 13 residues. Germline V gene lookup returns CDR1 MNHEY and CDR2 SVGAGI. V lost 2 bases to trimming and J lost 4 bases, with 8 bases between them. CDR3 residues: CASSYRELYGYTF. CDR3 DNA: TGTGCCAGCAGTTACAGGGAGCTCTATGGCTACACCTTC.

The chain combines TRBV5-1 with TRBJ2-5; 15 nucleotides agree with TRBD2. Losses at the gene ends were 5 bases for V and 2 bases for J; bases not matched to a gene: 13. Germline V lookup: CDR1 SGHRS, CDR2 YFSETQ. CDR3 length equals 19 residues. Here the CDR3 DNA reads TGCGCCAGCAGTTATGGGCCGGGACTAGCGGGAGGAGGGCAAGAGACCCAGTACTTC. Protein sequence: CASSYGPGLAGGGQETQYF.

This clone was picked up one time. V and J are TRBV12-3 or TRBV12-4 and TRBJ2-5; D may be TRBD1 (6 bases). There are 13 residues in the CDR3. With 2 bases removed from V and 5 bases from J, the gap between germline ends came to 9 bases. The CDR3 here is CASSLSTGETQYF. The CDR3 DNA is TGTGCCAGCAGTTTAAGTACAGGGGAGACCCAGTACTTC.

This chain links TRBV6-5 with TRBJ2-1; D may be TRBD2 (6 bases). V lost 6 bases, J lost 16 bases, and 16 bases lay in between. Germline lookup yields CDR1 MNHEY and CDR2 SVGAGI. This CDR3 comprises 11 residues. CDR3 amino acids: CASSVYGRGFF. The CDR3 coding sequence is TGTGCCAGCAGCGTCTACGGGCGGGGATTCTTC.

The chain is built from TRBV7-8 and TRBJ1-2; no clear D gene. The germline V gene encodes CDR1 SGHVS and CDR2 FQNEAQ. This CDR3 is built from 15 residues. V was pared by 1 base and J by 2 bases, with 11 bases between. This chain's CDR3 is CASSLVLPGNYGYTF. CDR3 coding DNA: TGTGCCAGCAGCTTAGTCCTACCGGGAAACTATGGCTACACCTTC.

The table lists this clone with a count of one. V is TRBV30 and J is TRBJ2-5, with 9 bases lining up with TRBD1. The CDR3 extends over 15 amino acids. V shed 6 bases and J 0 bases; nucleotides not matched to a gene: 8. The germline V gene encodes CDR1 GTSNPN and CDR2 SVGIG (reference sequence). The CDR3 DNA reads as TGTGCCTGCGAACCGGGACAGGGATACCAAGAGACCCAGTACTTC. Encoded protein: CACEPGQGYQETQYF. Combining the CDR3 with reference TRBV30 and TRBJ2-5 gives the whole variable domain SQTIHQWPATLVQPVGSPLSLECTVEGTSNPNLYWYRQAAGRGLQLLFYSVGIGQISSEVPQNLSASRPQDRQFILSSKKLLLSDSGFYLCACEPGQGYQETQYFGPGTRLLVL.

The V call is TRBV5-4, the J call TRBJ2-1; 9 bases agree with TRBD2. V lost 0 bases, J lost 4 bases, and 5 bases stayed unmatched. Germline lookup yields CDR1 SGHNT and CDR2 YYREEE (reference sequence). The CDR3 is 16 amino acids. The CDR3 here is CASSLGGSGRYNEQFF. CDR3 bases: TGTGCCAGCAGCTTGGGGGGGAGCGGGAGGTACAATGAGCAGTTCTTC. Complete variable domain (other parts from reference TRBV5-4 and TRBJ2-1): ETGVTQSPTHLIKTRGQQVTLRCSSQSGHNTVSWYQQALGQGPQFIFQYYREEENGRGNFPPRFSGLQFPNYSSELNVNALELDDSALYLCASSLGGSGRYNEQFFGPGTRLTVL.

The J gene is TRBJ2-7, the V gene TRBV18; 11 bases map to TRBD1. V lost 5 bases to trimming and J lost 7 bases; unmatched junction nucleotides: 4. Germline V gene sequence: CDR1 KGHSH, CDR2 LQKENI. CDR3 length: 13 residues. CDR3 coding DNA: TGTGCCAGCTCATTGCGGGACAGGGGGGAGCAGTACGTC. Translation gives CASSLRDRGEQYV.

CDR3 residues: CASSSSSGVSIQYF. The CDR3 nucleotides read TGTGCCAGTAGTAGTTCTAGCGGGGTCAGCATTCAGTACTTC. The V and J genes are TRBV19 and TRBJ2-4; 9 positions match TRBD2. V was pared by 4 bases and J by 9 bases, with 7 bases of the junction left unmatched. The CDR3 is 14 residues long. Germline CDR1 LNHDA, CDR2 SQIVND (reference sequence).

This clone was seen a handful of times. This sequence joins TRBV6-5 and TRBJ1-5; D not certain. The V gene lost 6 bases and the J gene lost 0 bases, with 9 bases spanning the gap. From germline, CDR1 is MNHEY and CDR2 SVGAGI. The CDR3 covers 14 residues. CDR3 nucleotides: TGTGCCAGCAGGCCCGCGGGTAGCAATCAGCCCCAGCATTTT. Translating gives CASRPAGSNQPQHF.

The J gene is TRBJ2-2, the V gene TRBV14, with a possible D match to TRBD1 (5 bases). CDR1 is SGHDN, CDR2 FVKESK, per germline. V was shortened by 1 base and J by 2 bases, with 8 bases between the two germline ends. The CDR3 runs 15 residues. Here the CDR3 reads CASSQGQHNTGELFF. Here the CDR3 DNA reads TGTGCCAGCAGCCAAGGACAGCACAACACCGGGGAGCTGTTTTTT. The whole variable domain, filled in from reference TRBV14 and TRBJ2-2, reads EAGVTQFPSHSVIEKGQTVTLRCDPISGHDNLYWYRRVMGKEIKFLLHFVKESKQDESGMPNNRFLAERTGGTYSTLKVQPAELEDSGVYFCASSQGQHNTGELFFGEGSRLTVL.

The chain is built from TRBV28 and TRBJ1-3; 7 nucleotides line up with TRBD1. V was pared by 11 bases and J by 0 bases, with 10 bases of the junction left unmatched. Germline values: CDR1 MDHEN, CDR2 SYDVKM. This CDR3 contains 15 residues. CDR3 residues: CASRGRGGSGNTIYF. The CDR3 DNA follows: TGTGCCTCCAGGGGGAGAGGAGGCTCTGGAAACACCATATATTTT.

This chain links TRBV7-6 with TRBJ1-4; 7 bases align to TRBD1. Germline assignment: CDR1 SGHVS and CDR2 FNYEAQ. V trimming: 5 bases; J trimming: 7 bases; junction bases outside the gene matches: 10. CDR3 length: 15 residues. CDR3 sequence reads: CASSAYRGRPEKLFF. The CDR3 DNA sequence: TGTGCCAGCAGCGCGTACAGGGGCCGTCCTGAAAAACTGTTTTTT.

This clone appeared once. Here the CDR3 DNA reads TGTGCCATCGGGGGGGCAGGGGCGACGGAGGGTGAAGCTTTCTTT. It specifies CAIGGAGATEGEAFF. The chain couples TRBV10-3 to TRBJ1-1; TRBD1 might be the D (6 bases). This CDR3 is built from 15 residues. V was cut by 8 bases and J by 7 bases, with 23 bases left in between. Germline CDR1 ENHRY, CDR2 SYGVKD.

The rearrangement uses TRBV11-2 and TRBJ1-5, with 11 bases matching TRBD1. Germline CDR1 and CDR2: SGHAT and FQNNGV. V gave up 1 base and J gave up 5 bases; unmatched junction bases: 1. The CDR3 has 15 residues. The CDR3 spells CASSLGTGGYQPQHF. Here the CDR3 DNA reads TGTGCCAGCAGCTTAGGGACAGGGGGCTATCAGCCCCAGCATTTT.

This sequence joins TRBV6-1 and TRBJ2-7; TRBD2 aligns across 9 bases. There are 17 residues in the CDR3. Trimming took 2 bases from V and 3 from J; bases not matched to a gene: 11. The germline CDR1 and CDR2 sequences are MNHNS and SASEGT. CDR3 sequence: CASSETSGRSVRYEQYV. CDR3 coding DNA: TGTGCCAGCAGTGAAACCAGCGGGAGGAGTGTTCGCTACGAGCAGTACGTC.

The rearrangement links TRBV9 to TRBJ2-3; 13 bases line up with TRBD2. CDR3 length equals 15 residues. CDR1 SGDLS and CDR2 YYNGEE come from the germline V gene. J was trimmed by 4 bases and V by 6 bases; bases with no gene match: 5. CDR3 in DNA: TGTGCCAGCACCCCGGGACTAGCGGGATCAGATACGCAGTATTTT. It codes for CASTPGLAGSDTQYF.

The chain is built from TRBV24-1 and TRBJ2-3, with 8 bases lining up with TRBD2. V shed 5 bases and J 0 bases; nucleotides not matched to a gene: 3. The germline V gene has CDR1 KGHDR and CDR2 SFDVKD. This CDR3 has 15 amino acids. CDR3: CATSVASGSTDTQYF. The CDR3 coding sequence is TGTGCCACCAGTGTGGCTAGCGGGAGCACAGATACGCAGTATTTT.

This chain connects TRBV5-8 to TRBJ1-1; no clear D. The CDR3 is 12 amino acids. V was pared by 9 bases and J by 8 bases, with 17 bases between. Germline CDR1 and CDR2: SGHTS and YDEGEE. The CDR3 coding sequence is TGTGCCATTCGGGAGTTGAGAGGAGAAGCTTTCTTT. This sequence encodes CAIRELRGEAFF.

The chain combines TRBV28 with TRBJ1-1, with D unresolved. The V end was cut by 8 bases, the J end by 4 bases, with 17 bases between. This CDR3 comprises 14 residues. Germline CDR1 is MDHEN and CDR2 is SYDVKM. CDR3 sequence reads: CASPPASRVTEAFF. DNA for the CDR3: TGTGCCAGCCCCCCAGCGTCCCGCGTCACTGAAGCTTTCTTT.

This clone has a single count. The chain links TRBV5-1 to TRBJ2-1, with 7 nucleotides matching TRBD2. Losses at the gene ends were 1 base for V and 7 bases for J; bases not matched to a gene: 8. CDR1 SGHRS and CDR2 YFSETQ come from the germline V gene. CDR3 length: 15 amino acids. CDR3 in amino acids: CASSLPSGDRNEQFF. In nucleotides, the CDR3 is TGCGCCAGCAGCTTGCCTAGCGGAGATCGGAATGAGCAGTTCTTC.

This sequence joins TRBV25-1 and TRBJ1-1, with TRBD1 identical over 8 bases. Germline CDR1 is MGHDK and CDR2 is SYGVNS. CDR3 length: 16 amino acids. J was trimmed by 1 base and V by 0 bases; bases with no gene match: 4. As DNA, the CDR3 is TGTGCCAGCAGTGAATATCGGACAGGGACGAACACTGAAGCTTTCTTT. This encodes CASSEYRTGTNTEAFF.

This sequence joins TRBV29-1 and TRBJ2-2; TRBD2 matches 7 bases. Germline V gene lookup returns CDR1 SQVTM and CDR2 ANQGSEA. The V and J ends lost 5 bases and 4 bases, in that order; junction bases with no gene match: 7. This CDR3 spans 14 amino acids. The CDR3 here is CSVRRERATGELFF. Here the CDR3 DNA reads TGCAGCGTTCGGCGGGAGAGGGCCACCGGGGAGCTGTTTTTT.

Only a few counts were recorded for this clone. The chain uses TRBV5-1 and TRBJ1-1; 7 bases agree with TRBD1. After removal of 4 bases from V and 7 bases from J, the junction contained 13 bases not matched to a gene. CDR3 length equals 15 residues. Per germline, CDR1 SGHRS and CDR2 YFSETQ. CDR3 amino acids: CASSLPAGGQGEAFF. Here the CDR3 DNA reads TGCGCCAGCAGCCTCCCGGCAGGGGGTCAAGGTGAAGCTTTCTTT.

The table lists this clone with a few counts. The gene calls are TRBV27 and TRBJ2-1; the match to TRBD2 covers 12 bases. CDR1 MNHEY and CDR2 SMNVEV come from the germline V gene (reference sequence). J lost 12 bases, V lost 5 bases, and 17 bases had no gene match. This CDR3 comprises 17 residues. This CDR3 is CASSTGLAGAPPRGQFF. The DNA for the CDR3 is TGTGCCAGCAGTACGGGACTAGCGGGCGCACCCCCTAGGGGGCAGTTCTTC.

This clone has a handful of counts. The chain uses TRBV27 and TRBJ2-5; a possible D gene is TRBD1 (6 bases). Germline V gene data show CDR1 as MNHEY and CDR2 as SMNVEV (reference sequence). The CDR3 is 15 amino acids. Trimming stripped 4 bases from V and 0 bases from J, with 12 bases between. The CDR3 bases are TGTGCCAGCAGTTCAGGGGTTATGTACCAAGAGACCCAGTACTTC. This sequence encodes CASSSGVMYQETQYF.